These 26 T cell receptor beta chains were all obtained from the same sample, sequenced in a study of patients and donors after allogeneic stem cell transplantation. TCRdb reprocessed the RT-PCR reads via MiXCR and lists one record per CDR3 protein. The table shows about 960,000 distinct CDR3 sequences, with 15% to 20% occurring only once. Sequenced input: blood, either unsorted or a sorted T cell fraction (not recorded which). Every receptor here comes from a human donor who was either an allogeneic HSCT recipient or a stem cell or donor lymphocyte infusion donor (not recorded which). It is not recorded whose cells these are; they may come from a transplant donor.

This chain joins TRBV28 and TRBJ2-7; 7 bases are shared with TRBD2. The V gene end was trimmed by 6 bases and the J gene end by 1 base; junction bases not matched to a gene: 6. This CDR3 is built from 14 residues. The germline CDR1 and CDR2 sequences are MDHEN and SYDVKM. The CDR3 protein is CASRGPRESYEQYF. CDR3 nucleotide sequence: TGTGCCAGCAGGGGCCCGCGGGAGTCCTACGAGCAGTACTTC. Full variable domain (remainder filled in from reference TRBV28 and TRBJ2-7): DVKVTQSSRYLVKRTGEKVFLECVQDMDHENMFWYRQDPGLGLRLIYFSYDVKMKEKGDIPEGYSVSREKKERFSLILESASTNQTSMYLCASRGPRESYEQYFGPGTRLTVT.

The sample holds a few counts of this clonotype. Since a much larger clone is just one base distant, this may be a read error. The chain uses TRBV6-2 or TRBV6-3 and TRBJ2-5; D gene unclear. The CDR3 extends over 11 amino acids. The V end lost 6 bases, the J end lost 6 bases, and 8 bases lay between the germline ends. Germline CDR1 is MNHEY and CDR2 is SVGEGT. CDR3 region: CASSPKQTQYF. The CDR3 nucleotides read TGTGCCAGCAGCCCCAAACAGACCCAGTACTTC.

This chain joins TRBV10-3 and TRBJ2-7, with 7 nucleotides matching TRBD2. This CDR3 contains 15 residues. V lost 6 bases, J lost 4 bases, and 12 bases stayed unmatched. From germline, CDR1 is ENHRY and CDR2 SYGVKD. This chain's CDR3 is CAIRDSGLERYEQYF. The DNA for the CDR3 is TGTGCCATCAGGGATAGCGGGCTGGAACGTTACGAGCAGTACTTC.

The J gene is TRBJ1-1, the V gene TRBV20-1; no clear D gene. V lost 1 base and J lost 5, with 8 bases in between. The CDR3 length is 12 residues. Germline values: CDR1 DFQATT, CDR2 SNEGSKA (reference sequence). In DNA, the CDR3 is TGCAGTGCTAGAGGAGCCAAGACTGAAGCTTTCTTT. It specifies CSARGAKTEAFF.

The V call is TRBV7-2, the J call TRBJ1-5; D is ambiguous. From germline, CDR1 is SGHTA and CDR2 FQGNSA. This CDR3 region has 14 residues. Trimming shortened V by 8 bases and J by 9 bases, and 20 bases separated the two germline ends. The CDR3 DNA is TGTGCCAGCTCCGCCAGCGGTCCTAACCGGCCCCAGCATTTT. Translated: CASSASGPNRPQHF.

J is TRBJ2-6 and V is TRBV21-1; no check of the table's D call, TRBD1, against the DNA was made. TRBV21-1 is assigned pseudogene status. The CDR3 sequence is 18 residues long. The CDR3 reads CASSKVGGGGSGANVLTF. The CDR3 coding sequence is TGTGCCAGCAGCAAAGTTGGAGGGGGTGGCTCTGGGGCCAACGTCCTGACTTTC.

In its sample, this clonotype was seen many times. The rearrangement joins TRBV4-2 to TRBJ2-3, with TRBD2 as a possible D gene (6 bases). This CDR3 has 17 amino acids. V lost 1 base and J lost 0, with 14 bases in between. CDR1 and CDR2 (germline): LGHNA, YNFKEQ. The CDR3 here is CASSQGGLARSTDTQYF. The CDR3 coding sequence is TGTGCCAGCAGCCAAGGTGGGCTAGCGCGTAGCACAGATACGCAGTATTTT.

The chain has TRBV6-1 and TRBJ1-2, with a tentative D call TRBD1 (5 bases). The ends were cut back, 11 bases at V and 4 bases at J, with 11 bases in the middle. The CDR3 runs 11 residues. Looked up from germline, CDR1 is MNHNS and CDR2 is SASEGT. The DNA for the CDR3 is TGTGCCTTTACGGGGGGCTATGGCTACACCTTC. Translating gives CAFTGGYGYTF.

The chain uses TRBV27 and TRBJ2-1; a possible D gene is TRBD1 (5 bases). V lost 2 bases, J lost 5 bases, and 10 bases lay in between. This CDR3 region has 14 residues. Per germline, CDR1 MNHEY and CDR2 SMNVEV (reference sequence). CDR3 DNA sequence: TGTGCCAGCAGTTTAAATAGGGGCCACAATGAGCAGTTCTTC. Amino acids: CASSLNRGHNEQFF.

In this sample, this clonotype turned up a few times. The rearrangement links TRBV6-1 to TRBJ2-3; D unclear. In germline, CDR1 is MNHNS, CDR2 SASEGT. V was cut by 8 bases and J by 6 bases, with 15 bases left in between. This CDR3 contains 13 residues. The CDR3 DNA sequence: TGTGCCAGCGCAACTCTAGGACGGGATACGCAGTATTTT. Translated, it gives CASATLGRDTQYF.

This clonotype was seen a few times. J is TRBJ2-4 and V is TRBV12-3 or TRBV12-4, with TRBD2 as a possible D gene (5 bases). The CDR3 runs to 13 residues. Trimming stripped 3 bases from V and 8 bases from J, with 11 bases between. The CDR3 spells CASSFAGDHIQYF. CDR3 nucleotide sequence: TGTGCCAGCAGTTTTGCCGGGGATCACATTCAGTACTTC.

The chain joins TRBV10-3 to TRBJ2-7, with D perhaps TRBD1 or TRBD2 (5 bases each). The CDR3 loop spans 15 amino acids. Trimming stripped 5 bases from V and 3 bases from J, with 17 bases between. The V gene's germline CDR1 is ENHRY and CDR2 SYGVKD. CDR3 sequence: CAISSPGAGLYEQYF. The CDR3 DNA follows: TGTGCCATCAGTTCCCCCGGGGCAGGCCTCTACGAGCAGTACTTC.

This clonotype appeared a few times. J is TRBJ1-2 and V is TRBV12-5; D not resolved. Trimming removed 4 bases from V and 2 bases from J, with 8 bases in between. Per germline, CDR1 LGHNT and CDR2 FRNRAP. This CDR3 region has 13 residues. Here the CDR3 reads CASGSQENYGYTF. The CDR3 DNA reads TGTGCTAGTGGTTCCCAGGAGAACTATGGCTACACCTTC.

This clonotype was detected only a few times. The chain employs TRBV5-1 and TRBJ1-6, with 8 bases lining up with TRBD1. After removal of 0 bases from V and 7 bases from J, the junction contained 3 bases not matched to a gene. In germline, CDR1 is SGHRS, CDR2 YFSETQ. CDR3 length: 15 amino acids. The CDR3 loop reads CASSLDRGLNSPLHF. The CDR3 region has the DNA TGCGCCAGCAGCTTGGACAGGGGGTTAAATTCACCCCTCCACTTT.

This clonotype occurred a few times. This chain links TRBV11-2 with TRBJ2-2; D is undetermined. CDR3 length equals 14 residues. Germline values: CDR1 SGHAT, CDR2 FQNNGV. V was shortened by 0 bases and J by 6 bases, with 8 bases between the two germline ends. As DNA, the CDR3 is TGTGCCAGCAGCTTAGACCCCGACCCCGGGGAGCTGTTTTTT. Amino acid sequence: CASSLDPDPGELFF.

Only a few counts were recorded for this clonotype. V is TRBV6-1 and J is TRBJ1-5, with unresolved D. The V gene's germline CDR1 is MNHNS and CDR2 SASEGT. V lost 5 bases, J lost 8 bases, and 13 bases lay in between. CDR3 size: 13 residues. For the CDR3, the DNA is TGTGCCAGCAGTCCCCGGCCGCGCGAGCCCCAGCATTTT. Amino acids: CASSPRPREPQHF.

The chain couples TRBV9 to TRBJ2-7; D gene unclear. V lost 0 bases and J 4 bases, leaving 14 bases between the germline ends. Germline V lookup: CDR1 SGDLS, CDR2 YYNGEE. This CDR3 region has 15 residues. Here the CDR3 reads CASSVVDDETYEQYF. The CDR3 nucleotides read TGTGCCAGCAGCGTAGTAGACGACGAGACTTACGAGCAGTACTTC.

This clonotype was observed a few times. The rearrangement uses TRBV9 and TRBJ1-2, with a weak D call TRBD1 (5 bases). Trimming cost V 0 bases and J 6 bases, with 9 bases left between them. CDR1 and CDR2 (germline): SGDLS, YYNGEE. The CDR3 loop spans 13 amino acids. The CDR3 coding sequence is TGTGCCAGCAGCGTAGGACAGTTCGATGGCTACACCTTC. Translation gives CASSVGQFDGYTF.

V gene TRBV10-3 combines with J gene TRBJ2-7; TRBD2 agrees at 7 bases. Germline lookup yields CDR1 ENHRY and CDR2 SYGVKD. V dropped 4 bases and J dropped 5; count of bases not matched to a gene: 2. The CDR3 contains 12 residues. The DNA for the CDR3 is TGTGCCATCAGTGGCGGGAGTAACGAGCAGTACTTC. It is translated as CAISGGSNEQYF.

This clonotype was seen a handful of times. This chain connects TRBV6-1 to TRBJ1-1, with a possible D match to TRBD1 (5 bases). The V gene's germline CDR1 is MNHNS and CDR2 SASEGT. The CDR3 runs to 14 residues. V was clipped by 3 bases and J by 2 bases, with 10 bases between them. CDR3 sequence reads: CASSDRDSNTEAFF. The CDR3 nucleotides are TGTGCCAGCAGTGACAGGGATTCTAACACTGAAGCTTTCTTT.

The CDR3 sequence: CASSADSGTQHF. The CDR3 DNA reads as TGTGCCAGCAGTGCGGACAGTGGGACCCAGCATTTT. The chain combines TRBV2 with TRBJ1-5; maybe TRBD1 (6 bases). V was cut by 4 bases and J by 11 bases, with 12 bases left in between. CDR3 length: 12 residues. Germline-derived CDR1 and CDR2 are SNHLY and FYNNEI.

The chain employs TRBV12-3 or TRBV12-4 and TRBJ2-1; 10 bases are shared with TRBD2. Losses at the gene ends were 10 bases for V and 5 bases for J; bases not matched to a gene: 14. There are 16 residues in the CDR3. Here the CDR3 reads CATQFTILAGHNEQFF. The CDR3, as DNA: TGTGCCACCCAGTTTACCATACTAGCGGGGCACAATGAGCAGTTCTTC.

This clonotype was counted between two and nine times. The chain links TRBV5-8 to TRBJ1-4; D is unresolved. Germline V CDR1 and CDR2: SGHTS, YDEGEE. The CDR3 totals 16 residues. V was trimmed by 1 base and J by 0 bases, leaving 10 bases between them. This CDR3 is CASSLLIKATNEKLFF. CDR3 DNA: TGTGCCAGCAGCTTGTTAATTAAGGCAACTAATGAAAAACTGTTTTTT.

V usage is TRBV20-1 and J usage is TRBJ2-5; D tentatively reads TRBD1 or TRBD2 (7 bases each). CDR3 length: 15 residues. V was trimmed by 0 bases and J by 4 bases, leaving 15 bases between them. In germline, CDR1 is DFQATT, CDR2 SNEGSKA (reference sequence). This chain's CDR3 is CSARDRVRGGETQYF. The DNA for the CDR3 is TGCAGTGCTAGAGATCGGGTCAGGGGGGGAGAGACCCAGTACTTC.

In this sample, this clonotype turned up many times. V gene TRBV6-6 combines with J gene TRBJ2-7, with D uncertain. Germline CDR1 MNHNY, CDR2 SVGAGI (reference sequence). The CDR3 totals 13 residues. Between the trimmed V and J ends, which lost 0 bases and 3 bases, there was a span of 6 bases. For the CDR3, the DNA is TGTGCCAGCAGTTACTCCGGAGACTACGAGCAGTACTTC. Protein product: CASSYSGDYEQYF.

There are a few counts of this clonotype. The chain has TRBV5-1 and TRBJ2-1; TRBD2 agrees at 14 bases. V gave up 4 bases and J gave up 8 bases; unmatched junction bases: 8. CDR3 length equals 16 residues. Per the germline V gene, CDR1 is SGHRS and CDR2 is YFSETQ. This chain's CDR3 is CASSPLGTSGSYEQFF. CDR3 DNA: TGCGCCAGCAGCCCCCTCGGGACTAGCGGGAGTTATGAGCAGTTCTTC.